The 30 T cell receptor beta chains below come from one sample, sequenced in a study of technical replicates of blood from a few donors. Clones were sequenced by immunoSEQ multiplex PCR, and TCRdb holds only the in-frame ones, with some missing. The sample has more than 75,000 clones, 94% seen once. Sequencing input: T cells isolated from PBMCs. These receptors all stem from a human donor in good health.

The chain couples TRBV7-3 to TRBJ2-6, with no clear D. The V gene's germline CDR1 is SGHTA and CDR2 FQGTGA. This CDR3 has 15 amino acids. Trimming left V 4 bases short and J 0 bases short, with 7 bases between. CDR3 amino acids: CASSSSGSGANVLTF. The CDR3 bases are TGTGCCAGCAGCTCTTCGGGCTCTGGGGCCAACGTCCTGACTTTC. The full variable domain, its missing parts supplied by reference TRBV7-3 and TRBJ2-6, is GAGVSQTPSNKVTEKGKYVELRCDPISGHTALYWYRQSLGQGPEFLIYFQGTGAADDSGLPNDRFFAVRPEGSVSTLKIQRTERGDSAVYLCASSSSGSGANVLTFGAGSRLTVL.

This clone was counted a few times. The V gene is TRBV7-9, the J gene TRBJ1-2, with 9 nucleotides matching TRBD1. Per the germline V gene, CDR1 is SEHNR and CDR2 is FQNEAQ (reference sequence). The CDR3 loop spans 15 amino acids. The V and J ends lost 1 base and 10 bases, in that order; junction bases with no gene match: 10. CDR3 residues: CASSLGFGTGMVYTF. The CDR3 region has the DNA TGTGCCAGCAGCTTAGGTTTTGGGACAGGGATGGTCTACACCTTC. Full variable domain (missing parts from reference TRBV7-9 and TRBJ1-2): DTGVSQNPRHKITKRGQNVTFRCDPISEHNRLYWYRQTLGQGPEFLTYFQNEAQLEKSRLLSDRFSAERPKGSFSTLEIQRTEQGDSAMYLCASSLGFGTGMVYTFGSGTRLTVV.

V gene TRBV9 combines with J gene TRBJ2-1; 9 bases map to TRBD2. Germline lookup yields CDR1 SGDLS and CDR2 YYNGEE. V trimming: 1 base; J trimming: 8 bases; junction bases outside the gene matches: 4. The CDR3 runs to 14 residues. The DNA for the CDR3 is TGTGCCAGCAGCGTACTAGCGGGACCCGATGAGCAGTTCTTC. Its translation is CASSVLAGPDEQFF.

This rearrangement joins TRBV9 to TRBJ2-3; 14 nucleotides agree with TRBD2. The length of the CDR3 is 15 residues. The ends lost 5 bases at V and 3 bases at J; junction bases unmatched: 2. The germline V gene encodes CDR1 SGDLS and CDR2 YYNGEE. The chain's CDR3 is CASSGTSGSTDTQYF. In DNA form, the CDR3 reads TGTGCCAGCAGTGGGACTAGCGGGAGTACAGATACGCAGTATTTT. Filled out from reference TRBV9 and TRBJ2-3, the complete variable domain reads DSGVTQTPKHLITATGQRVTLRCSPRSGDLSVYWYQQSLDQGLQFLIQYYNGEERAKGNILERFSAQQFPDLHSELNLSSLELGDSALYFCASSGTSGSTDTQYFGPGTRLTVL.

This clone was seen just once. The chain links TRBV4-3 to TRBJ2-1; TRBD2 matches 11 bases. From germline, CDR1 is LGHNA and CDR2 YSLEER. V lost 3 bases, J lost 6 bases, and 7 bases stayed unmatched. The CDR3 loop spans 16 amino acids. CDR3 sequence reads: CASSQPLAGGANEQFF. The CDR3 DNA sequence: TGCGCCAGCAGCCAGCCCCTAGCGGGAGGAGCCAATGAGCAGTTCTTC.

The rearrangement links TRBV7-2 to TRBJ2-7, with 8 bases matching TRBD1. Germline CDR1 is SGHTA and CDR2 is FQGNSA. The CDR3 sequence is 14 residues long. The junction had 5 bases not matched to a gene; V was cut back by 4 bases and J by 3 bases. The CDR3 region has the DNA TGTGCCAGCAGCTGGCAGGGACAGGTCTACGAGCAGTACTTC. Amino acids: CASSWQGQVYEQYF.

The chain couples TRBV25-1 to TRBJ2-2, with a possible D match to TRBD1 (5 bases). The CDR3 length is 12 residues. Trimming stripped 6 bases from V and 7 bases from J, with 9 bases between. Germline V lookup: CDR1 MGHDK, CDR2 SYGVNS. CDR3: CASSARGGELFF. The CDR3 region has the DNA TGTGCCAGCAGCGCAAGGGGCGGGGAGCTGTTTTTT.

V usage is TRBV6-1 and J usage is TRBJ2-7, with D unresolved. CDR1 and CDR2 from the germline V gene are MNHNS and SASEGT. The CDR3 runs to 15 residues. V lost 3 bases, J lost 3 bases, and 15 bases lay in between. CDR3 loop: CASSDRPESDYEQYF. CDR3 DNA: TGTGCCAGCAGTGACCGACCAGAGAGCGACTACGAGCAGTACTTC.

This clone was recorded a few times. The chain combines TRBV6-6 with TRBJ2-3; 12 bases align to TRBD2. V shed 8 bases and J 6 bases; nucleotides not matched to a gene: 9. This CDR3 is 15 amino acids long. Germline CDR1 reads MNHNY; CDR2 reads SVGAGI (reference sequence). The CDR3 sequence: CASGQTSGSYDTQYF. CDR3 sequence (DNA): TGTGCCAGCGGACAGACTAGCGGGAGTTACGATACGCAGTATTTT.

The chain couples TRBV5-6 to TRBJ2-7; no clear D gene. In germline, CDR1 is SGHDT, CDR2 YYEEEE. There are 12 residues in the CDR3. V lost 2 bases to trimming and J lost 7 bases, with 10 bases between them. In DNA form, the CDR3 reads TGTGCCAGCAGCTTTATTCAAACAGAGCAGTACTTC. Translated, it gives CASSFIQTEQYF.

The chain joins TRBV29-1 to TRBJ2-7; 8 bases match TRBD2. Trimming took 6 bases from V and 5 from J; bases not matched to a gene: 3. From germline, CDR1 is SQVTM and CDR2 ANQGSEA. The CDR3 has 11 amino acids. In nucleotides, the CDR3 is TGCAGCGTCCGGGAGGGGGACGAGCAGTACTTC. Encoded protein: CSVREGDEQYF.

The genes are TRBV6-5 and TRBJ2-1; D remains unclear. The CDR3 sequence is 11 residues long. V was shortened by 8 bases and J by 6 bases, with 8 bases between the two germline ends. CDR1 is MNHEY and CDR2 is SVGAGI in the germline V gene. The CDR3 nucleotides are TGTGCCAGCCGGCGAGGCAATGAGCAGTTCTTC. Protein: CASRRGNEQFF.

This clone was counted once. The junction departs from germline at one end; a sequencing error may be responsible. The chain links TRBV6-5 to TRBJ1-2; a possible D gene is TRBD1 (5 bases). The CDR3 sequence is 14 residues long. Germline loops: CDR1 MNHEY, CDR2 SVGAGI. The CDR3 bases are TGTGCCAGCAGTCTTGACAGAGCTAACTATGGCCACACCTTC. The encoded protein is CASSLDRANYGHTF.

The chain is built from TRBV5-4 and TRBJ1-2; D may be TRBD1 (5 bases). With 4 bases removed from V and 3 bases from J, the gap between germline ends came to 10 bases. The CDR3 is made up of 13 amino acids. CDR1 SGHNT and CDR2 YYREEE come from the germline V gene (reference sequence). CDR3 amino acids: CASSLGGDYGYTF. DNA for the CDR3: TGTGCCAGCAGCCTCGGGGGAGACTATGGCTACACCTTC.

V usage is TRBV4-1 and J usage is TRBJ2-1; 7 bases map to TRBD2. Germline trimming cut 0 bases from V and 6 bases from J; bases unmatched to any gene: 5. CDR3 length: 15 amino acids. The V gene's germline CDR1 is MGHRA and CDR2 YSYEKL. In DNA, the CDR3 is TGCGCCAGCAGCCAAGATCGGGGGAGGGCCAATGAGCAGTTCTTC. It is translated as CASSQDRGRANEQFF.

The rearrangement links TRBV18 to TRBJ1-1; no firm D call. Trimming took 3 bases from V and 3 from J, leaving 8 bases between them. Germline-derived CDR1 and CDR2 are KGHSH and LQKENI. The CDR3 runs to 13 residues. CDR3 region: CASSPAGYTEAFF. As DNA, the CDR3 is TGTGCCAGCTCACCGGCGGGGTACACTGAAGCTTTCTTT.

The V and J genes are TRBV2 and TRBJ2-5; maybe TRBD2 (5 bases). Looked up from germline, CDR1 is SNHLY and CDR2 is FYNNEI. Deletions cut 9 bases from V and 6 bases from J, with 20 bases between. The CDR3 has 14 amino acids. The CDR3 spells CASKRGVGVQTQYF. The CDR3, as DNA: TGTGCCAGTAAACGAGGAGTCGGGGTTCAGACCCAGTACTTC.

This chain uses TRBV30 with TRBJ2-7; D not resolved. With 2 bases removed from V and 2 bases from J, the gap between germline ends came to 10 bases. Germline V gene lookup returns CDR1 GTSNPN and CDR2 SVGIG (reference sequence). This CDR3 has 13 residues. This chain's CDR3 is CAWSKSAAYEQYF. CDR3 in DNA: TGTGCCTGGAGTAAGAGCGCGGCCTACGAGCAGTACTTC. Drawing the rest from reference TRBV30 and TRBJ2-7, the complete variable domain is SQTIHQWPATLVQPVGSPLSLECTVEGTSNPNLYWYRQAAGRGLQLLFYSVGIGQISSEVPQNLSASRPQDRQFILSSKKLLLSDSGFYLCAWSKSAAYEQYFGPGTRLTVT.

This chain joins TRBV11-2 and TRBJ1-1, with D unclear. In germline, CDR1 is SGHAT, CDR2 FQNNGV. The V and J ends lost 10 bases and 2 bases respectively, with 14 bases between them. The CDR3 runs 13 residues. The chain's CDR3 is CAIGSQYNTEAFF. The CDR3 DNA reads TGTGCCATTGGGTCACAGTATAACACTGAAGCTTTCTTT.

The chain recombines TRBV19 with TRBJ2-7; TRBD1 matches at 8 bases. CDR1 is LNHDA and CDR2 is SQIVND in the germline V gene (reference sequence). Trimming at V came to 0 bases and at J to 7 bases, leaving 14 bases not matched to a gene. The CDR3 is 17 residues long. The CDR3 reads CASSIDLPRTGSGEQYF. The DNA for the CDR3 is TGTGCCAGTAGTATAGACCTCCCCCGGACAGGGTCGGGAGAGCAGTACTTC.

This clone has only one observation. This chain connects TRBV7-2 to TRBJ2-1, with TRBD1 as a possible D gene (6 bases). The germline V and J ends were trimmed by 5 bases and 12 bases, with 17 bases remaining between them. There are 13 residues in the CDR3. CDR1 and CDR2 (germline): SGHTA, FQGNSA. The CDR3 nucleotides read TGTGCCAGCAGCCCGAACCGACAGGTACGGCAGTTCTTC. Translating it yields CASSPNRQVRQFF.

V gene TRBV5-4 combines with J gene TRBJ2-5; weak D call: TRBD1 (5 bases). Trimming shortened V by 4 bases and J by 0 bases, and 13 bases separated the two germline ends. In germline, CDR1 is SGHNT, CDR2 YYREEE (reference sequence). The CDR3 is 15 residues long. For the CDR3, the DNA is TGTGCCAGCAGCCTACGGACATCGTACCAAGAGACCCAGTACTTC. It encodes CASSLRTSYQETQYF. The full variable domain, completed using reference TRBV5-4 and TRBJ2-5, is ETGVTQSPTHLIKTRGQQVTLRCSSQSGHNTVSWYQQALGQGPQFIFQYYREEENGRGNFPPRFSGLQFPNYSSELNVNALELDDSALYLCASSLRTSYQETQYFGPGTRLLVL.

The chain recombines TRBV9 with TRBJ2-5; D unresolved. Germline lookup yields CDR1 SGDLS and CDR2 YYNGEE. Trimming took off 0 bases at V and 1 base at J, with 7 bases between the two ends. The CDR3 has 14 amino acids. CDR3 sequence: CASSVGISQETQYF. CDR3 DNA sequence: TGTGCCAGCAGCGTAGGTATCAGCCAAGAGACCCAGTACTTC.

The gene calls are TRBV9 and TRBJ1-1; TRBD1 might be the D (6 bases). Trimming cost V 3 bases and J 11 bases, with 17 bases left between them. The germline V gene has CDR1 SGDLS and CDR2 YYNGEE. The CDR3 is 13 residues long. For the CDR3, the DNA is TGTGCCAGCAGCGCCGGCGGGGGGGCGCATGCTTTCTTT. As protein: CASSAGGGAHAFF.

The CDR3 here is CASSGSGRAWETQYF. The CDR3 DNA follows: TGCGCCAGCAGCGGTAGCGGGAGGGCCTGGGAGACCCAGTACTTC. The chain uses TRBV5-1 and TRBJ2-5; 11 bases align to TRBD2. The V gene end was trimmed by 4 bases and the J gene end by 5 bases; junction bases not matched to a gene: 7. Germline V CDR1 and CDR2: SGHRS, YFSETQ. The CDR3 has 15 residues.

The V and J genes are TRBV28 and TRBJ1-2; 9 positions match TRBD1. The J segment lost 5 bases and the V segment lost 7 bases, leaving 5 bases of the junction unmatched. The CDR3 is made up of 13 amino acids. In germline, CDR1 is MDHEN, CDR2 SYDVKM. The chain's CDR3 is CASTGTGIYGYTF. The CDR3 DNA is TGTGCCAGCACCGGGACAGGGATATATGGCTACACCTTC.

The rearrangement links TRBV12-5 to TRBJ1-2; no firm D call. V lost 0 bases and J lost 6, with 11 bases in between. This CDR3 is built from 14 residues. Germline CDR1 reads LGHNT; CDR2 reads FRNRAP. The CDR3 here is CASGLVSGRNGYTF. DNA of the CDR3: TGTGCTAGTGGTTTGGTAAGCGGCAGGAATGGCTACACCTTC. Supplemented by reference TRBV12-5 and TRBJ1-2, the full variable domain reads DARVTQTPRHKVTEMGQEVTMRCQPILGHNTVFWYRQTMMQGLELLAYFRNRAPLDDSGMPKDRFSAEMPDATLATLKIQPSEPRDSAVYFCASGLVSGRNGYTFGSGTRLTVV.

The V and J genes are TRBV18 and TRBJ1-2, with D possibly TRBD1 on 6 matching bases. The CDR3 is 15 residues long. Germline V gene data show CDR1 as KGHSH and CDR2 as LQKENI. Trimming removed 0 bases from V and 7 bases from J, with 15 bases in between. This CDR3 reads CASSPPAGGGGGYTF. The CDR3, as DNA: TGTGCCAGCTCACCACCGGCGGGGGGCGGAGGTGGCTACACCTTC.

The CDR3 region is CASSLGDTYNEQFF. The CDR3 nucleotides are TGTGCCAGCAGCTTAGGCGACACCTACAATGAGCAGTTCTTC. The V call is TRBV7-9, the J call TRBJ2-1; D is ambiguous. V was clipped by 1 base and J by 2 bases, with 6 bases between them. CDR1 SEHNR and CDR2 FQNEAQ come from the germline V gene (reference sequence). The CDR3 has 14 amino acids.

A remark on this clone: At one of its ends the junction is not consistent with the germline gene, which may arise from a read error. V usage is TRBV5-1 and J usage is TRBJ1-2; tentatively, D is TRBD1 (6 bases). The CDR3 spans 14 residues. Germline values: CDR1 SGHRS, CDR2 YFSETQ. CDR3 protein: CASSGQPGAYGYTF. For the CDR3, the DNA is TGCGCCAGCAGCGGCCAACCAGGGGCCTATGGCTACACTTTC. The full variable domain, rest sourced from reference TRBV5-1 and TRBJ1-2, is KAGVTQTPRYLIKTRGQQVTLSCSPISGHRSVSWYQQTPGQGLQFLFEYFSETQRNKGNFPGRFSGRQFSNSRSEMNVSTLELGDSALYLCASSGQPGAYGYTFGSGTRLTVV.